One sample yielded the 7 T cell receptor beta chains listed below, sequenced in a study of T cells in Graves' hyperthyroidism and ophthalmopathy. Researchers took RNA transcripts and amplified the TCR beta CDR3 regions from them. TCR CDR3 regions were first amplified by RT-PCR with HTBI primers. From the multiplex PCR reads, TCRdb called clonotypes with MiXCR, one entry per CDR3 protein. This sample has 500,000 to 600,000 distinct CDR3 sequences, with around 46% found just once. Input material: peripheral blood or thyroid tissue (not recorded which). These receptors originate from an adult woman with Graves' disease, either hyperthyroidism or ophthalmopathy (not recorded which).

The rearrangement links TRBV24-1 to TRBJ1-3; D not certain. V lost 2 bases and J 0 bases, leaving 7 bases between the germline ends. Germline CDR1 and CDR2: KGHDR and SFDVKD. This CDR3 is built from 15 residues. The CDR3 protein is CATSDSSSSGNTIYF. CDR3 in DNA: TGTGCCACCAGTGATTCGTCCTCCTCTGGAAACACCATATATTTT.

The CDR3 spells CASSLGGQGTYNEQFF. The DNA of the CDR3 is TGTGCCAGCAGCTTAGGCGGGCAGGGGACATACAATGAGCAGTTCTTC. The chain recombines TRBV7-8 with TRBJ2-1; tentative D call: TRBD1 (6 bases). The germline V and J ends were trimmed by 1 base and 4 bases, with 14 bases remaining between them. Germline CDR1 and CDR2: SGHVS and FQNEAQ. There are 16 residues in the CDR3.

The CDR3 DNA reads as TGTGCCAGCAGCCAAAGGCCCCAGGGCGGGGAGACCCAGTACTTC. Translating it yields CASSQRPQGGETQYF. J is TRBJ2-5 and V is TRBV7-2; D tentatively reads TRBD1 or TRBD2 (5 bases each). The CDR3 length is 15 residues. The germline V gene encodes CDR1 SGHTA and CDR2 FQGNSA. V was clipped by 5 bases and J by 5 bases, with 18 bases between them.

In the case of this clonotype: One end of the junction is discordant with germline, which a read error may explain. The V call is TRBV5-1, the J call TRBJ1-1; D call uncertain. Germline V CDR1 and CDR2: SGHRS, YFSETQ. The CDR3 runs to 14 residues. The CDR3 sequence: CASGLDITNTEAFF. As DNA, the CDR3 is TGCGCCAGCGGCTTGGATATAACGAACACTGAAGCTTTCTTT.

The CDR3 sequence: CASSQAQDQPQHF. For the CDR3, the DNA is TGTGCCAGCAGCCAAGCACAAGATCAGCCCCAGCATTTT. This chain uses TRBV12-3 or TRBV12-4 with TRBJ1-5; D gene unclear. V lost 6 bases, J lost 5 bases, and 11 bases lay in between. The CDR3 has 13 amino acids.

This clonotype has more than one count but fewer than ten. A read error may explain this, as a much larger clone is one base away. The chain recombines TRBV7-3 with TRBJ1-1; TRBD1 might be the D (5 bases). Germline CDR1 is SGHTA and CDR2 is FQGTGA. This CDR3 is built from 15 residues. The CDR3 here is CAGSSVGGMNTEAFF. In DNA, the CDR3 is TGTGCCGGCAGCTCCGTCGGGGGGATGAACACTGAAGCTTTCTTT.

The V and J genes are TRBV7-3 and TRBJ2-2; no firm D call. The CDR3 loop spans 14 amino acids. Trimming took 5 bases from V and 4 from J, leaving 11 bases between them. Germline V gene sequence: CDR1 SGHTA, CDR2 FQGTGA. The CDR3 region has the DNA TGTGCCAGCAGCGTAGGACCCGCCACCGGGGAGCTGTTTTTT. It yields the protein CASSVGPATGELFF.